The next 22 T cell receptor beta chains were all read from a single sample in a study of T cells in localized non-small cell lung cancer. Using immunoSEQ multiplex PCR, the repertoire was profiled, and TCRdb retains in-frame clones only, with some absent. The table has under 55,000 clones, over 75% seen once. The source material was PBMCs, sampled before any cancer treatment. The source is a woman between 35 and 75 years old with stage II lung adenocarcinoma.

The rearrangement uses TRBV6-4 and TRBJ2-1, with D possibly being TRBD1 or TRBD2 (5 bases each). Trimming shortened V by 2 bases and J by 8 bases, and 13 bases separated the two germline ends. The CDR3 sequence is 14 residues long. Germline V gene data show CDR1 as MRHNA and CDR2 as SNTAGT. CDR3 coding DNA: TGTGCCAGCAGTGACACCTTCCGGGGCGATGAGCAGTTCTTC. This codes for CASSDTFRGDEQFF.

The genes are TRBV5-6 and TRBJ1-1, with 10 bases aligning to TRBD1. From germline, CDR1 is SGHDT and CDR2 YYEEEE. This CDR3 comprises 16 residues. V gave up 4 bases and J gave up 4 bases; unmatched junction bases: 10. CDR3 region: CASSVDRGRGGTEAFF. CDR3 nucleotide sequence: TGTGCCAGCAGCGTCGACAGGGGGCGAGGCGGCACTGAAGCTTTCTTT.

The chain combines TRBV7-2 with TRBJ2-7; 9 nucleotides line up with TRBD1. CDR3 length equals 15 residues. The V and J ends lost 5 bases and 3 bases, in that order; junction bases with no gene match: 8. Germline V gives CDR1 SGHTA, CDR2 FQGNSA. CDR3: CASSANSGQGYEQYF. CDR3 nucleotides: TGTGCCAGCAGCGCAAACTCGGGACAGGGCTACGAGCAGTACTTC.

The V and J genes are TRBV18 and TRBJ2-7; unclear D gene. Deletions cut 0 bases from V and 5 bases from J, with 8 bases between. The germline gives CDR1 KGHSH, CDR2 LQKENI. CDR3 size: 13 residues. CDR3 amino acids: CASSPPTVHEQYF. Here the CDR3 DNA reads TGTGCCAGCTCACCACCGACGGTTCACGAGCAGTACTTC.

The chain is built from TRBV18 and TRBJ2-2, with a possible D match to TRBD1 (6 bases). The CDR3 spans 16 residues. Trimming took 4 bases from V and 1 from J, leaving 13 bases between them. Germline V gene data show CDR1 as KGHSH and CDR2 as LQKENI. CDR3 bases: TGTGCCAGCTCACGACAGGAGACAAAGAACACCGGGGAGCTGTTTTTT. It yields the protein CASSRQETKNTGELFF.

CDR3 amino acids: CASSLVRSSSYEQYF. Written as DNA, the CDR3 is TGTGCCAGCAGCTTAGTCAGGTCCAGCTCCTACGAGCAGTACTTC. The chain carries TRBV11-2 and TRBJ2-7, with D uncertain. Germline values: CDR1 SGHAT, CDR2 FQNNGV. The CDR3 is made up of 15 amino acids. The V and J ends lost 1 base and 0 bases respectively, with 10 bases between them.

The V gene is TRBV5-1, the J gene TRBJ2-3; 7 bases agree with TRBD2. This CDR3 has 14 amino acids. Germline V gene lookup returns CDR1 SGHRS and CDR2 YFSETQ. Trimming at V came to 2 bases and at J to 5 bases, leaving 5 bases not matched to a gene. The CDR3: CASSFEIAGDTQYF. As DNA, the CDR3 is TGCGCCAGCAGCTTTGAAATAGCGGGAGATACGCAGTATTTT.

J is TRBJ2-3 and V is TRBV5-6; a possible D gene is TRBD2 (6 bases). Trimming took 1 base from V and 5 from J, leaving 17 bases between them. Germline values: CDR1 SGHDT, CDR2 YYEEEE. This CDR3 is 16 amino acids long. This CDR3 is CASSLPGPLGGDTQYF. In nucleotides, the CDR3 is TGTGCCAGCAGCTTGCCGGGCCCCTTGGGGGGAGATACGCAGTATTTT.

The chain links TRBV7-6 to TRBJ1-1; TRBD1 aligns across 7 bases. This CDR3 contains 15 residues. Germline CDR1 and CDR2: SGHVS and FNYEAQ. Trimming cost V 5 bases and J 0 bases; bases outside gene matches: 6. For the CDR3, the DNA is TGTGCCAGCAGCATACAGGGGTCTTTGAACACTGAAGCTTTCTTT. Translated: CASSIQGSLNTEAFF.

The chain has TRBV10-1 and TRBJ1-1; D ambiguous. The CDR3 totals 14 residues. Trimming removed 2 bases from V and 1 base from J, with 8 bases in between. Looked up from germline, CDR1 is WNHNN and CDR2 is SYGVQD (reference sequence). In nucleotides, the CDR3 is TGCGCCAGCAGTGAGCCCGGACCGAACACTGAAGCTTTCTTT. Its protein is CASSEPGPNTEAFF.

The genes are TRBV6-1 and TRBJ2-1, with TRBD2 as a possible D gene (5 bases). With 2 bases removed from V and 1 base from J, the gap between germline ends came to 9 bases. Looked up from germline, CDR1 is MNHNS and CDR2 is SASEGT. This CDR3 contains 15 residues. The CDR3 spells CASSESGNSYNEQFF. CDR3 sequence (DNA): TGTGCCAGCAGTGAAAGCGGTAATTCCTACAATGAGCAGTTCTTC.

This clone was seen just once. V gene TRBV7-7 combines with J gene TRBJ2-2; tentatively, D is TRBD2 (6 bases). Trimming left V 8 bases short and J 6 bases short, with 13 bases between. This CDR3 comprises 13 residues. Germline V gene lookup returns CDR1 SSHAT and CDR2 FNYEAQ (reference sequence). This chain's CDR3 is CASGGTKAGELFF. The CDR3 DNA sequence: TGTGCCAGCGGGGGGACGAAGGCCGGGGAGCTGTTTTTT.

The V call is TRBV5-1, the J call TRBJ1-2, with unresolved D. V was clipped by 4 bases and J by 3 bases, with 16 bases between them. Per the germline V gene, CDR1 is SGHRS and CDR2 is YFSETQ. CDR3 length equals 15 residues. This CDR3 is CASSPQRAEYYGYTF. Here the CDR3 DNA reads TGCGCCAGCAGCCCTCAAAGGGCGGAATACTATGGCTACACCTTC.

The chain links TRBV6-5 to TRBJ1-6; maybe TRBD1 (5 bases). This CDR3 comprises 14 residues. Germline V gene lookup returns CDR1 MNHEY and CDR2 SVGAGI. Trimming left V 5 bases short and J 10 bases short, with 15 bases between. The CDR3 nucleotides read TGTGCCAGCAGTCCCCAGAAGGGACGCTCACCCCTCCACTTT. Protein: CASSPQKGRSPLHF.

The genes are TRBV7-8 and TRBJ2-6; D unresolved. Trimming stripped 6 bases from V and 4 bases from J, with 13 bases between. Germline assignment: CDR1 SGHVS and CDR2 FQNEAQ. CDR3 size: 15 residues. CDR3 sequence: CASSPFVSGANVLTF. The CDR3 nucleotides read TGTGCCAGCAGTCCTTTCGTTTCCGGGGCCAACGTCCTGACTTTC.

The CDR3 region has the DNA TGTGCCAGCAGCAGGGCGGTAAATCAGCCCCAGCATTTT. As protein: CASSRAVNQPQHF. This chain connects TRBV6-6 to TRBJ1-5, with D tentatively TRBD1 (5 bases). V was clipped by 6 bases and J by 4 bases, with 10 bases between them. Germline assignment: CDR1 MNHNY and CDR2 SVGAGI (reference sequence). This CDR3 region has 13 residues.

V gene TRBV5-6 combines with J gene TRBJ1-5, with D unresolved. In germline, CDR1 is SGHDT, CDR2 YYEEEE. The CDR3 is made up of 14 amino acids. V lost 6 bases, J lost 3 bases, and 13 bases lay in between. CDR3 sequence: CASTPGSINQPQHF. DNA for the CDR3: TGTGCCAGCACCCCGGGCTCCATCAATCAGCCCCAGCATTTT.

The rearrangement joins TRBV5-1 to TRBJ2-1; 7 bases line up with TRBD1. V gave up 0 bases and J gave up 6 bases; unmatched junction bases: 6. Germline V CDR1 and CDR2: SGHRS, YFSETQ. The CDR3 has 15 residues. The CDR3 loop is CASSLGGGQTNEQFF. The DNA for the CDR3 is TGCGCCAGCAGCTTGGGAGGGGGACAGACCAATGAGCAGTTCTTC.

The CDR3 is CASERGDRGRKNIQYF. Here the CDR3 DNA reads TGTGCCAGCGAACGGGGGGACAGGGGGCGCAAAAACATTCAGTACTTC. The rearrangement uses TRBV2 and TRBJ2-4, with 12 bases lining up with TRBD1. Germline V gene sequence: CDR1 SNHLY, CDR2 FYNNEI. After removal of 8 bases from V and 3 bases from J, the junction contained 8 bases not matched to a gene. The CDR3 loop spans 16 amino acids.

The chain is built from TRBV7-8 and TRBJ1-3; D is unclear. Germline V gene lookup returns CDR1 SGHVS and CDR2 FQNEAQ. CDR3 length equals 15 residues. Trimming left V 5 bases short and J 2 bases short, with 13 bases between. CDR3 sequence: CASSPGQFPGNTIYF. For the CDR3, the DNA is TGTGCCAGCAGCCCCGGTCAGTTCCCTGGAAACACCATATATTTT.

V is TRBV25-1 and J is TRBJ2-7; D gene unclear. The CDR3 is 13 residues long. Germline CDR1 and CDR2: MGHDK and SYGVNS. Trimming took off 2 bases at V and 3 bases at J, with 8 bases between the two ends. CDR3 region: CASSEPAFYEQYF. CDR3 DNA sequence: TGTGCCAGCAGTGAACCGGCGTTCTACGAGCAGTACTTC.

The chain recombines TRBV5-8 with TRBJ1-1; no clear D. CDR1 SGHTS and CDR2 YDEGEE come from the germline V gene. This CDR3 comprises 11 residues. V was trimmed by 1 base and J by 11 bases, leaving 9 bases between them. The chain's CDR3 is CASSLLERAFF. In DNA form, the CDR3 reads TGTGCCAGCAGCTTGTTGGAAAGGGCTTTCTTT. Full variable domain (remainder filled in from reference TRBV5-8 and TRBJ1-1): EAGVTQSPTHLIKTRGQQATLRCSPISGHTSVYWYQQALGLGLQFLLWYDEGEERNRGNFPPRFSGRQFPNYSSELNVNALELEDSALYLCASSLLERAFFGQGTRLTVV.